The T cell receptor (beta chain) under discussion was sequenced for a study of vaccination effects on CD4 cells after COVID-19. The overall study: In culture with roughly 10 IU/ml IL-2 and roughly 10 ug/ml peptides, PBMC were grown at fewer than 2.5 million per well.

Produced via immunoSEQ multiplex PCR; TCRdb's table is partial and in-frame only. The sample lists about 73,000 clones, over 65% seen once, with about 2% in the top ten. Cells that had been cultured for roughly 9 days were the source of isolated CD4+ T cells. Participants each got two BNT162b2 or mRNA-1273 vaccine doses. The study found no prior SARS-CoV-2 infection in the vaccine recipients, who tested negative for nucleocapsid antibodies. Replacing half the medium with IL-2 medium was done on days 3 and 7. V gave up 0 bases and J gave up 7 bases, with 7 bases separating them. Per germline, CDR1 SEHNR and CDR2 FQNEAQ (reference sequence). CDR3 size: 13 residues. The sample holds one count of this clone. Its antigen is still unknown.

The sequence came from a human donor who received a COVID-19 vaccine. This chain links TRBV7-9 with TRBJ1-5; D remains unclear. Sequencing used CD4+ T cells from PBMCs cultured without peptide, obtained after COVID-19 vaccination. The CDR3 sequence is CASSLAVGQPQHF. For the CDR3, the DNA is TGTGCCAGCAGCTTAGCCGTCGGGCAGCCCCAGCATTTT.